Sequencing of this TCR beta chain was carried out in a study of tumor-infiltrating lymphocytes in primary liver carcinoma. Study overall: Tumor stage was T1-T3 N0M0, and tumor size was roughly 4 to 10 cm across. Study results and limitations: For tumor-adjacent and tumor-blood pairs, overlap was less than that seen for tumor region pairs. Tumor tissue displayed a significantly greater top-250-clone fraction than blood (p = 0.039).

V trimming: 7 bases; J trimming: 3 bases; junction bases outside the gene matches: 9. Germline V lookup: CDR1 GTSNPN, CDR2 SVGIG (reference sequence). This CDR3 has 14 residues. Unsorted bulk tissue of roughly 20-34 mg yielded co-extracted RNA and DNA. The patients carried chronic HBV infection and had received no treatment. This clonotype was observed at least ten times. The antigen is unknown. The input was around 530 ng total RNA; TCR beta cDNA was made from it with a constant-region primer. Modified slightly, ARM-PCR produced TCR beta libraries over three nested multiplex PCR rounds. The first two PCR rounds, around 10 cycles each, used TRBV1-TRBV30 forward primers and a C-beta reverse primer. TCRdb re-called the multiplex PCR reads through MiXCR, storing one row per CDR3 protein. The repertoire holds fewer than 85,000 distinct CDR3 sequences, with roughly 71% as singletons.

The chain carries TRBV30 and TRBJ2-3; 8 nucleotides line up with TRBD2. Source material: tumor-adjacent normal liver tissue. The clonotype was recovered from a man in his forties with primary liver carcinoma and hepatitis B virus infection. CDR3 loop: CASQPSGWTDTQYF. CDR3 in DNA: TGTGCCTCTCAGCCTAGCGGGTGGACAGATACGCAGTATTTT.